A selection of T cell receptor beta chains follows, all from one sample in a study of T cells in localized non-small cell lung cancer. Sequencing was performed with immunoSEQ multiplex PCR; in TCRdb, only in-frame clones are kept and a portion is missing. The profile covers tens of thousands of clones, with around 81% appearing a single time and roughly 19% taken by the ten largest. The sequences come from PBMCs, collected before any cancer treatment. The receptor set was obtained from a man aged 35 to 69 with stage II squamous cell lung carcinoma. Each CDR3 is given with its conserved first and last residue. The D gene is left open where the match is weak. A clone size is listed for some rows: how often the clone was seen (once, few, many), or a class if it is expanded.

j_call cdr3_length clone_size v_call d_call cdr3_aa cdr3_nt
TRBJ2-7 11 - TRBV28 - CASSPAYEQYF TGTGCCAGCAGTCCTGCCTACGAGCAGTACTTC
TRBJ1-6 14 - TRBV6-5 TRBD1 CATSRTGLNSPLHF TGTGCCACCAGCCGGACAGGGTTGAATTCACCCCTCCACTTT
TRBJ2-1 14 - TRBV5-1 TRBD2 CASSSGGSYNEQFF TGCGCCAGCAGCTCCGGGGGGTCCTACAATGAGCAGTTCTTC
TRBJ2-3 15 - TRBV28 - CASSLGQGGADTQYF TGTGCCAGCAGTTTAGGGCAGGGGGGAGCAGATACGCAGTATTTT
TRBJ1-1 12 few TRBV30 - CAWIRGGLEAFF TGTGCCTGGATTCGCGGCGGCCTCGAAGCTTTCTTT
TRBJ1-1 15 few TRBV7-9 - CASSLAEGLETEAFF TGTGCCAGCAGCTTAGCGGAGGGGCTGGAGACTGAAGCTTTCTTT
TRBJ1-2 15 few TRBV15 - CATSRDGWGSDGYTF TGTGCCACCAGCAGAGATGGGTGGGGTTCGGATGGCTACACCTTC
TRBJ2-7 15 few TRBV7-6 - CASSTPGSGSYEQYF TGTGCCAGCAGCACCCCGGGGAGCGGCTCCTACGAGCAGTACTTC
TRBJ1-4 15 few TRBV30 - CAWSVWGGTNEKLFF TGTGCCTGGAGTGTATGGGGGGGAACTAATGAAAAACTGTTTTTT
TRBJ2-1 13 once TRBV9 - CASSVQGWNEQFF TGTGCCAGCAGCGTGCAGGGGTGGAATGAGCAGTTCTTC
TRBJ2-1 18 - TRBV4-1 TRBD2 CASSQWGLDSGRLFEQFF TGCGCCAGCAGCCAATGGGGCCTAGATAGCGGGAGGTTATTTGAGCAGTTCTTC
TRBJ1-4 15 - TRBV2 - CASRARGGPNEKLFF TGTGCCAGCAGGGCTAGAGGGGGTCCTAATGAAAAACTGTTTTTT
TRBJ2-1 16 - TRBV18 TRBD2 CASSPTGLAGGREQFF TGTGCCAGCTCACCTACGGGACTAGCGGGGGGACGTGAGCAGTTCTTC
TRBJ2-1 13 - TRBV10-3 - CAIKGRENNEQFF TGTGCCATCAAGGGTAGAGAAAACAATGAGCAGTTCTTC
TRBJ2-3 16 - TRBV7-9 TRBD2 CASSTGTSGSTDTQYF TGTGCCAGCAGCACCGGGACTAGCGGTAGCACAGATACGCAGTATTTT
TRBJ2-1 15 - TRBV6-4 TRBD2 CASSVSGGDYNEQFF TGTGCCAGCAGTGTAAGCGGGGGGGACTACAATGAGCAGTTCTTC
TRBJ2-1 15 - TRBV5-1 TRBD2 CASSLGLAGSNEQFF TGCGCCAGCAGCCTCGGACTAGCGGGAAGCAATGAGCAGTTCTTC
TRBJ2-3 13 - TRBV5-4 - CASSRQSTDTQYF TGTGCCAGCAGTCGACAGAGCACAGATACGCAGTATTTT
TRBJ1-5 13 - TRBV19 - CASSRADNQPQHF TGTGCCAGTAGTAGGGCAGACAATCAGCCCCAGCATTTT
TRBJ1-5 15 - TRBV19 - CASSTVRDGNQPQHF TGTGCCAGTAGTACCGTAAGAGACGGCAATCAGCCCCAGCATTTT
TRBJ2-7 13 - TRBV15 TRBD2 CATSTGGTYEQYF TGTGCCACCTCGACGGGAGGGACCTACGAGCAGTACTTC
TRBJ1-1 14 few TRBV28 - CASSFRAQSTEAFF TGTGCCAGCAGCTTCAGGGCCCAGAGCACTGAAGCTTTCTTT
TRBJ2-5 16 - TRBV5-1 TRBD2 CASSLGRLAGGETQYF TGCGCCAGCAGCTTGGGTCGACTAGCGGGGGGAGAGACCCAGTACTTC
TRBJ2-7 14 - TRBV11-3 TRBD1 CASSLQGPNYEQYF TGTGCCAGCAGCCTACAGGGGCCAAACTACGAGCAGTACTTC
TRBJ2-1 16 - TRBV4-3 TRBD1 CASSQVPGQGYNEQFF TGCGCCAGCAGCCAGGTCCCGGGACAGGGTTACAATGAGCAGTTCTTC
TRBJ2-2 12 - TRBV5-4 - CASSASTGELFF TGTGCCAGCTCCGCCAGCACCGGGGAGCTGTTTTTT
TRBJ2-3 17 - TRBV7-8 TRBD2 CASSSSRGVVYGDTQYF TGTGCCAGCAGCTCCAGTCGGGGGGTCGTTTATGGAGATACGCAGTATTTT
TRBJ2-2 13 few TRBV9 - CASSRVVTGELFF TGTGCCAGCAGCAGGGTGGTAACCGGGGAGCTGTTTTTT
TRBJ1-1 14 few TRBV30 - CAWSNMYSGTEAFF TGTGCCTGGAGTAATATGTATTCCGGCACTGAAGCTTTCTTT
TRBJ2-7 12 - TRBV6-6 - CASSYEGWEQYF TGTGCCAGCAGTTACGAAGGATGGGAGCAGTACTTC
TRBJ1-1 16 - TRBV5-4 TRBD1 CASSSDGYRGGTEAFF TGTGCCAGCAGCTCCGACGGGTACAGGGGGGGCACGGAAGCTTTCTTT
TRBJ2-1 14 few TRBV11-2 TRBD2 CASSLSGIYNEQFF TGTGCCAGCAGCCTTAGCGGGATATACAATGAGCAGTTCTTC
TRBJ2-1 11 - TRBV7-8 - CASRDEGEQFF TGTGCCAGCAGAGACGAAGGTGAGCAGTTCTTC
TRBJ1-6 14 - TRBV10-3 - CAARQEPANSPLHF TGTGCCGCTAGGCAAGAACCGGCTAATTCACCCCTCCACTTT
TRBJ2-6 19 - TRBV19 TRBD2 CASSSGGAFEISGANVLTF TGTGCCAGTAGTAGCGGGGGGGCATTTGAGATCTCTGGGGCCAACGTCCTGACTTTC
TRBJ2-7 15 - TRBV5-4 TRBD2 CASRPGTSGNYEQYF TGTGCCAGCAGACCCGGGACTAGCGGCAACTACGAGCAGTACTTC
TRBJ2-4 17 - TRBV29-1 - CSVEDLTRGLDKNIQYF TGCAGCGTTGAAGACCTCACCCGGGGATTGGACAAAAACATTCAGTACTTC
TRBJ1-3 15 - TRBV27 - CASSFNGFGGNTIYF TGTGCCAGCAGTTTTAATGGATTCGGTGGAAACACCATATATTTT
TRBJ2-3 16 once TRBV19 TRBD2 CASSSGLAGGIDTQYF TGTGCCAGTAGTTCCGGCCTAGCGGGAGGGATAGATACGCAGTATTTT
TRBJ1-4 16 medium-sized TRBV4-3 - CASSQVTFSTNEKLFF TGCGCCAGCAGCCAAGTGACGTTTTCAACTAATGAAAAACTGTTTTTT
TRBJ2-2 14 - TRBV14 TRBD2 CASSMGLVAGELFF TGTGCCAGCAGCATGGGACTAGTGGCCGGGGAGCTGTTTTTT
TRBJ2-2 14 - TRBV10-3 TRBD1 CAISTGQGTGELFF TGTGCCATCAGTACGGGACAGGGGACCGGGGAGCTGTTTTTT
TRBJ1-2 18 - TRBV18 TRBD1 CASSPPGQGRGKNYGYTF TGTGCCAGCTCACCACCCGGACAGGGCAGGGGTAAAAACTATGGCTACACCTTC
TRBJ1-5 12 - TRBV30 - CAWSVSHQPQHF TGTGCCTGGAGTGTAAGTCATCAGCCCCAGCATTTT
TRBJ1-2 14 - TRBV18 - CASSPPGAKWGYTF TGTGCCAGCTCACCACCGGGGGCTAAATGGGGCTACACCTTC
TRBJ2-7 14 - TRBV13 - CASSLFESPYEQYF TGTGCCAGCAGCCTCTTTGAAAGCCCCTACGAGCAGTACTTC
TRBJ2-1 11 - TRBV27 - CASMESNEQFF TGTGCCAGCATGGAGTCCAATGAGCAGTTCTTC
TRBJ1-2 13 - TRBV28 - CASSPGLNYGYTF TGTGCCAGCAGTCCGGGCTTAAACTATGGCTACACCTTC
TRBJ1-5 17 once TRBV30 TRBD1 CAWSRGQGQYSNQPQHF TGTGCCTGGAGTCGGGGACAGGGACAGTATAGCAATCAGCCCCAGCATTTT
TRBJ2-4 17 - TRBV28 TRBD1 CASSWDRGRGLEDIQYF TGTGCCAGCAGTTGGGACAGGGGAAGGGGGTTGGAAGACATTCAGTACTTC
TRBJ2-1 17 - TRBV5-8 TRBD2 CASSLGSISGTYNEQFF TGTGCCAGCAGCTTGGGAAGTATTAGCGGGACTTACAATGAGCAGTTCTTC
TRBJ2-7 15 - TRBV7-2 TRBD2 CASSSSGLAGVEQYF TGTGCCAGCAGCTCGTCCGGACTAGCGGGAGTCGAGCAGTACTTC
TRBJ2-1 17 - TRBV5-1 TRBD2 CASSFAGLAGGPEEQFF TGCGCCAGCAGCTTCGCAGGACTAGCGGGAGGGCCAGAAGAGCAGTTCTTC
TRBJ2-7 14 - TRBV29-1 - CSVVEGRGSYEQYF TGCAGCGTTGTTGAGGGGCGAGGATCCTACGAGCAGTACTTC